The 19 T cell receptor beta chains reported below all come from one sample, sequenced in a study of regulatory T cells in long-lasting Graves disease. iRepertoire HTBI primers and Arm-PCR of CDR3 regions built TCR beta libraries. TCRdb passed the multiplex PCR reads through MiXCR, listing each CDR3 protein once. The sample consists of roughly 500,000 distinct CDR3 sequences, about 13% of them appearing once. As to time point: newly diagnosed GD, antithyroid drugs for less than 3 months. PBMC RNA served as the TCR library source. These data were likewise used in another study, on T cells in Graves' hyperthyroidism and ophthalmopathy.

The sequenced sample was peripheral blood mononuclear cells (PBMCs), obtained at new diagnosis, from a patient treated with antithyroid drugs. The receptor set was obtained from a man aged 25-40 years with Graves disease.

The V call is TRBV15, the J call TRBJ1-5, with D possibly TRBD1 on 6 matching bases. CDR1 LNHNV and CDR2 YYDKDF come from the germline V gene (reference sequence). V shed 5 bases and J shed 2 bases, with 13 bases lying between them. CDR3 length: 15 amino acids. The CDR3 loop is CATSDSRQGNQPQHF. CDR3 nucleotides: TGTGCCACCAGCGATTCACGACAGGGCAATCAGCCCCAGCATTTT.

This clonotype showed up many times. The rearrangement links TRBV5-1 to TRBJ2-7; D is uncertain. V lost 2 bases and J lost 6, with 9 bases in between. The V gene's germline CDR1 is SGHRS and CDR2 YFSETQ. CDR3 length equals 12 residues. The CDR3 is CASSFGEGEQYF. The DNA for the CDR3 is TGCGCCAGCAGCTTTGGGGAAGGCGAGCAGTACTTC.

This clonotype was counted only a few times. The V gene is TRBV7-2, the J gene TRBJ2-2, with D perhaps TRBD1 (6 bases). From germline, CDR1 is SGHTA and CDR2 FQGNSA. V dropped 5 bases and J dropped 5 bases, with 18 bases sitting between them. CDR3 length: 16 amino acids. The CDR3 DNA reads TGTGCCAGCAGCCCGGTTGGGGGCTATTCAACCGGGGAGCTGTTTTTT. This codes for CASSPVGGYSTGELFF.

This clonotype appeared a few times. J is TRBJ2-4 and V is TRBV4-1; D not certain. Germline loops: CDR1 MGHRA, CDR2 YSYEKL. The CDR3 length is 16 residues. V shed 0 bases and J shed 0 bases, with 9 bases lying between them. The DNA for the CDR3 is TGCGCCAGCAGCCAAGACAGGCAGCTAGCCAAAAACATTCAGTACTTC. It yields the protein CASSQDRQLAKNIQYF.

This clonotype has a count of ten or more. This chain links TRBV12-3 or TRBV12-4 with TRBJ2-3, with D perhaps assigned TRBD1 or TRBD2 (5 bases each). The CDR3 covers 12 residues. The V gene lost 4 bases and the J gene lost 7 bases, with 9 bases spanning the gap. The CDR3 protein is CASSSRGYTQYF. Here the CDR3 DNA reads TGTGCCAGCAGTTCCCGGGGCTATACGCAGTATTTT.

This clonotype was seen a handful of times. CDR3 in DNA: TGCAGTGCCCCCCCTAGCGGGAGCACAGATACGCAGTATTTT. It is translated as CSAPPSGSTDTQYF. This chain connects TRBV20-1 to TRBJ2-3, with 8 bases aligning to TRBD2. The CDR3 has 14 amino acids. Germline loops: CDR1 DFQATT, CDR2 SNEGSKA (reference sequence). V lost 6 bases to trimming and J lost 0 bases; unmatched junction nucleotides: 5.

The rearrangement links TRBV19 to TRBJ1-5, with 8 bases aligning to TRBD1. Losses at the gene ends were 0 bases for V and 5 bases for J; bases not matched to a gene: 9. This CDR3 is 17 amino acids long. The germline V gene has CDR1 LNHDA and CDR2 SQIVND (reference sequence). This chain's CDR3 is CASSIDLAGGGYQPQHF. Here the CDR3 DNA reads TGTGCCAGTAGTATAGATCTTGCAGGGGGCGGTTATCAGCCCCAGCATTTT.

In its sample, this clonotype was seen a few times. The chain couples TRBV3-1 to TRBJ1-3, with D perhaps TRBD1 (6 bases). Germline V CDR1 and CDR2: LGHDT, YNNKEL (reference sequence). V lost 2 bases, J lost 3 bases, and 11 bases lay in between. CDR3 length: 15 amino acids. CDR3 in amino acids: CASSQLRGLGNTIYF. Here the CDR3 DNA reads TGTGCCAGCAGCCAATTACGGGGGCTTGGAAACACCATATATTTT.

V is TRBV10-3 and J is TRBJ2-1, with 9 bases aligning to TRBD1. The length of the CDR3 is 14 residues. In germline, CDR1 is ENHRY, CDR2 SYGVKD. V trimming: 4 bases; J trimming: 4 bases; junction bases outside the gene matches: 2. CDR3 residues: CAISAGTGYNEQFF. CDR3 nucleotide sequence: TGTGCCATCAGTGCCGGGACAGGGTACAATGAGCAGTTCTTC.

The chain combines TRBV29-1 with TRBJ2-2; 10 positions match TRBD1. The V gene end was trimmed by 4 bases and the J gene end by 4 bases; junction bases not matched to a gene: 6. This CDR3 comprises 15 residues. Germline V gene data show CDR1 as SQVTM and CDR2 as ANQGSEA. CDR3 coding DNA: TGCAGCGTTGGGACAGGGGGACGTATCACCGGGGAGCTGTTTTTT. As protein: CSVGTGGRITGELFF.

This clonotype was counted at least ten times. This chain uses TRBV20-1 with TRBJ2-7; D is undetermined. CDR1 and CDR2 from the germline V gene are DFQATT and SNEGSKA (reference sequence). The germline V and J ends were trimmed by 0 bases and 3 bases, with 9 bases remaining between them. The CDR3 is 13 amino acids. CDR3 protein: CSARDSGGYEQYF. CDR3 bases: TGCAGTGCTAGAGATTCTGGCGGCTACGAGCAGTACTTC.

This clonotype was observed at least ten times. This chain connects TRBV5-1 to TRBJ2-1; 8 nucleotides line up with TRBD1. The CDR3 totals 14 residues. Germline V gives CDR1 SGHRS, CDR2 YFSETQ. The V and J ends lost 1 base and 8 bases, in that order; junction bases with no gene match: 5. This chain's CDR3 is CASSLFAGGDEQFF. CDR3 DNA: TGCGCCAGCAGCTTGTTCGCAGGGGGCGATGAGCAGTTCTTC.

This clonotype was observed at least ten times. The V and J genes are TRBV12-3 or TRBV12-4 and TRBJ1-4; D gene uncertain. With 5 bases removed from V and 2 bases from J, the gap between germline ends came to 3 bases. This CDR3 comprises 12 residues. This CDR3 is CASSPTNEKLFF. CDR3 in DNA: TGTGCCAGCAGTCCGACTAATGAAAAACTGTTTTTT.

This clonotype has only a few counts. The chain is built from TRBV5-6 and TRBJ2-2, with TRBD2 identical over 7 bases. The V gene end was trimmed by 0 bases and the J gene end by 1 base; junction bases not matched to a gene: 3. The CDR3 has 16 residues. Germline-derived CDR1 and CDR2 are SGHDT and YYEEEE. Here the CDR3 DNA reads TGTGCCAGCAGCTTGGCAGGGAGGGAGAACACCGGGGAGCTGTTTTTT. Translated: CASSLAGRENTGELFF.

This clonotype has a count of ten or more. The rearrangement joins TRBV29-1 to TRBJ2-1; a weak D match, TRBD2 (6 bases). The CDR3 runs 15 residues. V was trimmed by 3 bases and J by 3 bases, leaving 15 bases between them. Germline CDR1 SQVTM, CDR2 ANQGSEA. CDR3 region: CSVEGEGTGYNEQFF. DNA for the CDR3: TGCAGCGTTGAGGGCGAGGGGACTGGCTACAATGAGCAGTTCTTC.

This chain links TRBV5-1 with TRBJ2-1; 8 bases map to TRBD2. V was pared by 3 bases and J by 0 bases, with 8 bases of the junction left unmatched. The CDR3 totals 17 residues. Germline CDR1 reads SGHRS; CDR2 reads YFSETQ. CDR3 residues: CASSYDSGTSSYNEQFF. The CDR3 DNA sequence: TGCGCCAGCAGCTATGATAGCGGGACTTCCTCCTACAATGAGCAGTTCTTC.

This clonotype has ten or more counts. The CDR3 protein is CASSLGGQDTQYF. As DNA, the CDR3 is TGTGCCAGCAGCTTAGGTGGGCAAGATACGCAGTATTTT. This chain links TRBV7-8 with TRBJ2-3; no clear D. V lost 1 base to trimming and J lost 5 bases, with 7 bases between them. Germline CDR1 reads SGHVS; CDR2 reads FQNEAQ. The CDR3 consists of 13 residues.

This clonotype was counted many times. The chain uses TRBV12-3 or TRBV12-4 and TRBJ2-7, with 11 bases aligning to TRBD1. The CDR3 length is 20 residues. Unmatched junction bases numbered 16, after V lost 3 bases and J lost 0 bases. This CDR3 is CASSFSGTGGSSWLSYEQYF. CDR3 DNA: TGTGCCAGCAGTTTTTCCGGGACAGGGGGTTCTAGCTGGCTCTCCTACGAGCAGTACTTC.

This clonotype was seen many times. V usage is TRBV7-2 and J usage is TRBJ2-7, with D possibly being TRBD1 (5 bases). CDR3 length equals 16 residues. CDR1 and CDR2 (germline): SGHTA, FQGNSA. The germline V and J ends were trimmed by 1 base and 2 bases, with 15 bases remaining between them. This CDR3 reads CASSLVVGAGAYEQYF. CDR3 coding DNA: TGTGCCAGCAGCTTAGTGGTTGGGGCCGGCGCCTACGAGCAGTACTTC.